This T cell receptor beta chain was recovered during a study of T cells in localized non-small cell lung cancer. CDR3 length: 13 amino acids. Germline assignment: CDR1 SGHDT and CDR2 YYEEEE. Trimming pared 4 bases from V and 7 bases from J, leaving 12 bases between. Details on this clone: Its antigen is currently unknown.

TCRdb keeps only in-frame clones here, not all; method: immunoSEQ multiplex PCR. The data hold roughly 34,000 clones, with about nine tenths observed a single time. Study-wide points: Appearances in adjacent lung were noted for a median roughly 50 of the top 100 tumor clones. Longer overall survival was associated with a higher density of T cells in the blood. Peak T cell clonality was found in uninvolved adjacent lung, exceeding tumor.

The sample in question was peripheral blood mononuclear cells, obtained before any cancer treatment. The TCR sequence derives from a man aged 35-69 years with stage III lung adenocarcinoma. This chain connects TRBV5-6 to TRBJ1-5; D might be TRBD1 (5 bases). The CDR3 DNA sequence: TGTGCCAGCAGCCGGACCGGGGACCAGCCCCAGCATTTT. Encoded protein: CASSRTGDQPQHF.